This TCR beta chain is from a study of glioma-infiltrating T cells after dendritic cell vaccination. Study context: Patients had newly diagnosed or recurrent glioblastoma and received dendritic cell vaccines. At biweekly intervals, patients got three intradermal dendritic cell vaccine injections. Regarding the study as a whole: Few patients contributed both blood and tumor specimens.

Trimming removed 4 bases at V and 3 bases at J, with 10 bases between. Per the germline V gene, CDR1 is LGHNA and CDR2 is YSLEER. The CDR3 is 13 residues long. The PCR used 60 V beta and 13 J beta primers. The data were produced by immunoSEQ multiplex PCR, yet TCRdb's version contains in-frame clones alone and is incomplete. This table holds about 95,000 clones, approximately 87% found once. Details on this clone: Its specificity is not known.

The receptor comes from a human donor with glioblastoma. This sequence joins TRBV4-3 and TRBJ2-7; D unclear. The source was blood, collected before dendritic cell vaccination. In DNA, the CDR3 is TGCGCCAGCAGCCCTAGTCCGGGCTACGAGCAGTACTTC. Amino acids: CASSPSPGYEQYF.